This T cell receptor (beta chain) came from a study of blood T cell repertoires in COVID-19. Study information: T cells, B-cell-depleted T cells, or PBMCs supplied cDNA or gDNA.

Trimming took 0 bases from V and 5 from J, leaving 10 bases between them. The CDR3 extends over 14 amino acids. Germline loops: CDR1 SGHTA, CDR2 FQGNSA. Original data processing: Reference gene primer amplification in the assay estimated nucleated cell counts. Profiled with immunoSEQ multiplex PCR; TCRdb holds only in-frame clones, not every one. V and J calls and clone size are those listed in that table; D and trimming were worked out from the DNA. In the table there are 85,000 to 120,000 clones, over 70% of which are singletons. The chain combines TRBV7-2 with TRBJ1-2; D is perhaps TRBD1 (6 bases). This receptor was obtained from a human donor with acute or convalescent COVID-19. The donor label of this sample is uncertain. The sequenced material came from peripheral blood. In nucleotides, the CDR3 is TGTGCCAGCAGCTTAGCCGGGACACCTTATGGCTACACCTTC. Translation gives CASSLAGTPYGYTF.